One sample yielded the 13 T cell receptor beta chains listed below, sequenced in a study of T cell repertoires in cytomegalovirus infection. One entry per CDR3 protein, called by TCRdb with MiXCR from the reads. This table holds about a million distinct CDR3 sequences, roughly 30% found once. These receptors have no identified antigens. The material was cultured CD8+ T cells from PBMCs, obtained from culture after CMV antigen stimulation. The receptors here all came from a human donor in good health (CMV status not recorded). Some clones in this sample may be carry-over from other donors' samples.

This clonotype was found many times. This chain uses TRBV7-2 with TRBJ1-1; D ambiguous. With 1 base removed from V and 1 base from J, the gap between germline ends came to 10 bases. The CDR3 loop spans 15 amino acids. Germline V gene lookup returns CDR1 SGHTA and CDR2 FQGNSA. Here the CDR3 DNA reads TGTGCCAGCAGCTTAGATCCGGGCTCGAACACTGAAGCTTTCTTT. It translates to CASSLDPGSNTEAFF.

This sequence joins TRBV27 and TRBJ2-2, with D unresolved. Germline loops: CDR1 MNHEY, CDR2 SMNVEV (reference sequence). The V gene lost 5 bases and the J gene lost 6 bases, with 13 bases spanning the gap. This CDR3 comprises 14 residues. CDR3 sequence: CASSLRTDPGELFF. The CDR3 DNA is TGTGCCAGCAGTCTCCGGACGGACCCCGGGGAGCTGTTTTTT.

V is TRBV2 and J is TRBJ1-5; the match to TRBD1 covers 7 bases. Losses at the gene ends were 4 bases for V and 0 bases for J; bases not matched to a gene: 3. The CDR3 is made up of 15 amino acids. Germline CDR1 and CDR2: SNHLY and FYNNEI. In DNA, the CDR3 is TGTGCCAGCAGTGGGGGACAGTATAGCAATCAGCCCCAGCATTTT. Protein sequence: CASSGGQYSNQPQHF.

The table lists this clonotype with a few counts. The chain carries TRBV5-5 and TRBJ1-2; D remains ambiguous. Germline V gives CDR1 SGHKS, CDR2 YYEKEE (reference sequence). Trimming removed 2 bases from V and 9 bases from J, with 23 bases in between. The CDR3 sequence is 16 residues long. The CDR3 spells CASSFTGLTSGESYTF. In DNA, the CDR3 is TGTGCCAGCAGCTTCACTGGGTTAACCTCCGGGGAGAGCTACACCTTC.

The table lists this clonotype with many counts. The V and J genes are TRBV7-2 and TRBJ2-7; 14 nucleotides align to TRBD2. With 7 bases clipped from V and 1 base from J, the junction kept 12 bases outside the gene matches. This CDR3 has 18 residues. Germline-derived CDR1 and CDR2 are SGHTA and FQGNSA. The CDR3 sequence is CASNLPTSGGANSYEQYF. In nucleotides, the CDR3 is TGTGCCAGCAACCTTCCGACTAGCGGGGGGGCAAATTCCTACGAGCAGTACTTC.

This clonotype has a handful of counts. J is TRBJ2-7 and V is TRBV7-6, with D tentatively TRBD1 or TRBD2 (5 bases each). Germline values: CDR1 SGHVS, CDR2 FNYEAQ. V was cut by 5 bases and J by 4 bases, with 21 bases left in between. The CDR3 spans 16 residues. CDR3 DNA sequence: TGTGCCAGCAGCCCGGGACGGAATACATTACTTTACGAGCAGTACTTC. Translating gives CASSPGRNTLLYEQYF.

This clonotype appeared a few times. The chain recombines TRBV6-2 or TRBV6-3 with TRBJ1-1; 7 positions agree with TRBD1. The V and J ends lost 6 bases and 7 bases, in that order; junction bases with no gene match: 11. The CDR3 length is 14 residues. Per germline, CDR1 MNHEY and CDR2 SVGEGT. The CDR3 is CASSPGPGQYEAFF. DNA for the CDR3: TGTGCCAGCAGCCCCGGCCCGGGACAGTATGAAGCTTTCTTT.

Points on this clonotype: Sequence at one end of the junction differs from germline and may be a read error. The CDR3 region has the DNA TGTGTCAGCAGTATGGAGTTGGCAGGGGGGAACACTGAAGCTTTCTTT. It is translated as CVSSMELAGGNTEAFF. The V call is TRBV7-6, the J call TRBJ1-1, with TRBD1 matching over 7 bases. The CDR3 runs 16 residues. Germline V lookup: CDR1 SGHVS, CDR2 FNYEAQ.

The table lists this clonotype with a few counts. V gene TRBV12-3 or TRBV12-4 combines with J gene TRBJ1-1; D is unresolved. V gave up 5 bases and J gave up 2 bases, with 12 bases separating them. There are 14 residues in the CDR3. As DNA, the CDR3 is TGTGCCAGCAGTCCCCGCAGGTATAACACTGAAGCTTTCTTT. Its protein is CASSPRRYNTEAFF.

At least ten counts were recorded for this clonotype. The rearrangement links TRBV7-2 to TRBJ2-5; 10 nucleotides align to TRBD2. J lost 3 bases, V lost 3 bases, and 4 bases had no gene match. The CDR3 is made up of 15 amino acids. Germline values: CDR1 SGHTA, CDR2 FQGNSA. CDR3 sequence: CASSFSLAGEETQYF. DNA of the CDR3: TGTGCCAGCAGCTTCTCGCTAGCGGGGGAAGAGACCCAGTACTTC.

The genes are TRBV27 and TRBJ1-6; D remains ambiguous. With 7 bases removed from V and 2 bases from J, the gap between germline ends came to 6 bases. The CDR3 totals 13 residues. Germline CDR1 reads MNHEY; CDR2 reads SMNVEV (reference sequence). The CDR3 reads CASTSPYNSPLHF. The CDR3 DNA follows: TGTGCCAGCACCTCCCCCTATAATTCACCCCTCCACTTT.

This chain uses TRBV7-9 with TRBJ2-7, with 8 bases that match TRBD2. This CDR3 is 14 amino acids long. Germline loops: CDR1 SEHNR, CDR2 FQNEAQ (reference sequence). The J segment lost 4 bases and the V segment lost 6 bases, leaving 8 bases of the junction unmatched. CDR3 coding DNA: TGTGCCAGCAGTTGGGACGGGGGGGAGTACGAGCAGTACTTC. This translates into CASSWDGGEYEQYF.

This clonotype was observed at least ten times. The rearrangement joins TRBV28 to TRBJ1-3, with D perhaps matching TRBD1 (5 bases). Germline CDR1 and CDR2: MDHEN and SYDVKM. The V and J ends lost 2 bases and 4 bases respectively, with 9 bases between them. The CDR3 runs to 14 residues. For the CDR3, the DNA is TGTGCCAGCAGTTTAAGGGGTTCCGGAAACACCATATATTTT. Amino acid sequence: CASSLRGSGNTIYF.